These T cell receptor beta chains were read from a single sample in a study of OX40 agonist ivuxolimab in advanced cancers. Using immunoSEQ multiplex PCR, the repertoire was profiled, and TCRdb retains in-frame clones only, with some absent. The sample yields over 45,000 clones, roughly four fifths seen once. Sequencing used CD4+ or CD8+ T cells sorted from blood, obtained in a trial of the OX40 agonist ivuxolimab. The receptors shown here come from an adult with an advanced solid tumor such as melanoma, head and neck, liver or kidney cancer. Each CDR3 is given with its conserved first and last residue. Fields, in order: clone size, J gene, V gene, D gene, CDR3 protein, CDR3 DNA. The D gene is left open where the match is weak. Size tells how often a clone was seen (once, few, many) or the class of an expanded clone, and some rows leave it out.

abundance: NA
j_gene: TRBJ1-5
v_gene: TRBV15
d_gene: TRBD1
CDR3aa: CATSSHEQGADQPQHF
CDR3nt: TGTGCCACCAGCAGCCACGAACAGGGGGCCGATCAGCCCCAGCATTTT

abundance: NA
j_gene: TRBJ1-4
v_gene: TRBV6-5
d_gene: TRBD1
CDR3aa: CASRGTARRDREIF
CDR3nt: TGTGCCAGCAGGGGTACGGCGAGACGGGACAGGGAGATTTTT

abundance: few
j_gene: TRBJ2-7
v_gene: TRBV28
d_gene: TRBD1
CDR3aa: CASSPDRGKYEQYF
CDR3nt: TGTGCCAGCAGTCCGGACAGGGGAAAATACGAGCAGTACTTC

abundance: NA
j_gene: TRBJ2-3
v_gene: TRBV5-8
d_gene: TRBD2
CDR3aa: CASSLELAGGPSTDTQYF
CDR3nt: TGTGCCAGCAGCTTGGAGCTAGCGGGAGGGCCTAGCACAGATACGCAGTATTTT

abundance: NA
j_gene: TRBJ1-5
v_gene: TRBV28
d_gene: NA
CDR3aa: CASGKDYSNQPQHF
CDR3nt: TGTGCCAGCGGTAAAGATTATAGCAATCAGCCCCAGCATTTT

abundance: NA
j_gene: TRBJ2-3
v_gene: TRBV5-4
d_gene: NA
CDR3aa: CASSLARLGGQYF
CDR3nt: TGTGCCAGCAGCTTGGCGCGACTAGGGGGGCAGTATTTT

abundance: NA
j_gene: TRBJ1-2
v_gene: TRBV5-1
d_gene: NA
CDR3aa: CASSLRGNPTHYGYTF
CDR3nt: TGCGCCAGCAGCTTGCGGGGGAACCCTACGCACTATGGCTACACCTTC

abundance: NA
j_gene: TRBJ2-7
v_gene: TRBV30
d_gene: NA
CDR3aa: CAWSVTAGHDEQYF
CDR3nt: TGTGCCTGGAGTGTAACGGCAGGGCACGACGAGCAGTACTTC

abundance: NA
j_gene: TRBJ1-6
v_gene: TRBV7-9
d_gene: NA
CDR3aa: CASSLAQGLRGSYNSPLHF
CDR3nt: TGTGCCAGCAGCTTAGCCCAAGGGCTTCGAGGCTCCTATAATTCACCCCTCCACTTT

abundance: once
j_gene: TRBJ1-1
v_gene: TRBV2
d_gene: NA
CDR3aa: CASFRNRAGMNTEAFF
CDR3nt: TGTGCCAGCTTCCGGAACAGGGCCGGGATGAACACTGAAGCTTTCTTT

abundance: NA
j_gene: TRBJ1-4
v_gene: TRBV5-4
d_gene: NA
CDR3aa: CASSSAGDIGEKLFF
CDR3nt: TGTGCCAGCAGCTCTGCCGGGGACATAGGGGAAAAACTGTTTTTT

abundance: NA
j_gene: TRBJ2-5
v_gene: TRBV5-8
d_gene: TRBD1
CDR3aa: CASSAGQGTETQYF
CDR3nt: TGTGCCAGCAGCGCCGGACAGGGTACAGAGACCCAGTACTTC

abundance: NA
j_gene: TRBJ2-7
v_gene: TRBV28
d_gene: TRBD2
CDR3aa: CASSPWAGLAGVPYEQYF
CDR3nt: TGTGCCAGCAGTCCCTGGGCGGGACTAGCGGGAGTGCCTTACGAGCAGTACTTC

abundance: once
j_gene: TRBJ1-6
v_gene: TRBV7-2
d_gene: NA
CDR3aa: CASSLVAGAGSPLHF
CDR3nt: TGTGCCAGCAGCTTAGTAGCAGGCGCCGGATCACCCCTCCACTTT

abundance: NA
j_gene: TRBJ1-1
v_gene: TRBV27
d_gene: TRBD1
CDR3aa: CASKTGVSAEAFF
CDR3nt: TGTGCCAGCAAAACAGGGGTATCGGCTGAAGCTTTCTTT

abundance: NA
j_gene: TRBJ2-5
v_gene: TRBV5-1
d_gene: TRBD1
CDR3aa: CASSFRQGAGEETQYF
CDR3nt: TGCGCCAGCAGCTTCAGACAGGGGGCGGGGGAAGAGACCCAGTACTTC

abundance: NA
j_gene: TRBJ2-2
v_gene: TRBV7-2
d_gene: NA
CDR3aa: CASSLLLDTGELFF
CDR3nt: TGTGCCAGCAGCTTATTACTAGACACCGGGGAGCTGTTTTTT

abundance: NA
j_gene: TRBJ1-1
v_gene: TRBV6-6
d_gene: NA
CDR3aa: CASSPGTLLNTEAFF
CDR3nt: TGTGCCAGCAGTCCCGGGACCTTATTGAACACTGAAGCTTTCTTT

abundance: few
j_gene: TRBJ1-6
v_gene: TRBV7-2
d_gene: NA
CDR3aa: CASSVGQGRRSPLHF
CDR3nt: TGTGCCAGCAGCGTGGGCCAGGGAAGGCGTTCACCCCTCCACTTT

abundance: NA
j_gene: TRBJ2-7
v_gene: TRBV28
d_gene: NA
CDR3aa: CASSQARGQTYEQYF
CDR3nt: TGTGCCAGCAGTCAGGCCCGTGGCCAAACCTACGAGCAGTACTTC

abundance: NA
j_gene: TRBJ2-7
v_gene: TRBV28
d_gene: NA
CDR3aa: CATWSILAYEQYF
CDR3nt: TGTGCCACCTGGTCCATCCTGGCCTACGAGCAGTACTTC

abundance: NA
j_gene: TRBJ2-1
v_gene: TRBV7-3
d_gene: TRBD2
CDR3aa: CASSLGTSGYNEQFF
CDR3nt: TGTGCCAGCAGCCTTGGGACTAGCGGATACAATGAGCAGTTCTTC

abundance: NA
j_gene: TRBJ2-2
v_gene: TRBV27
d_gene: TRBD1
CDR3aa: CASNLNRGNTGELFF
CDR3nt: TGTGCCAGCAATTTAAACAGGGGAAACACCGGGGAGCTGTTTTTT

abundance: once
j_gene: TRBJ1-2
v_gene: TRBV7-9
d_gene: TRBD1
CDR3aa: CASSRGTGEGYTF
CDR3nt: TGTGCCAGCAGCCGCGGGACAGGGGAAGGCTACACCTTC

abundance: NA
j_gene: TRBJ1-5
v_gene: TRBV28
d_gene: TRBD1
CDR3aa: CASSLDRERNQPQHF
CDR3nt: TGTGCCAGCAGTTTGGACAGGGAACGCAATCAGCCCCAGCATTTT

abundance: few
j_gene: TRBJ2-3
v_gene: TRBV5-4
d_gene: TRBD2
CDR3aa: CASSGRGDSTDTQYF
CDR3nt: TGTGCCAGCAGCGGCCGGGGGGATAGCACAGATACGCAGTATTTT

abundance: NA
j_gene: TRBJ2-2
v_gene: TRBV7-2
d_gene: TRBD1
CDR3aa: CASSSWDRGHTGELFF
CDR3nt: TGTGCCAGCAGCTCCTGGGACAGGGGGCACACCGGGGAGCTGTTTTTT

abundance: NA
j_gene: TRBJ2-3
v_gene: TRBV6-1
d_gene: NA
CDR3aa: CASLRAEDTQYF
CDR3nt: TGTGCCAGCCTCAGGGCGGAAGATACGCAGTATTTT

abundance: once
j_gene: TRBJ1-3
v_gene: TRBV2
d_gene: NA
CDR3aa: CASSPTGNTIYF
CDR3nt: TGTGCCAGCAGCCCAACTGGAAACACCATATATTTT

abundance: NA
j_gene: TRBJ1-2
v_gene: TRBV7-2
d_gene: NA
CDR3aa: CASSLYLTRGNYGYTF
CDR3nt: TGTGCCAGCAGCTTGTACCTCACGAGGGGCAACTATGGCTACACCTTC

abundance: NA
j_gene: TRBJ2-3
v_gene: TRBV27
d_gene: TRBD2
CDR3aa: CASSPEAGGTDTQYF
CDR3nt: TGTGCCAGCAGCCCAGAAGCGGGAGGTACAGATACGCAGTATTTT

abundance: NA
j_gene: TRBJ2-1
v_gene: TRBV29-1
d_gene: TRBD2
CDR3aa: CSVDLIPLAELYNEQFF
CDR3nt: TGCAGCGTTGACTTAATCCCTCTAGCGGAACTCTACAATGAGCAGTTCTTC

abundance: NA
j_gene: TRBJ2-1
v_gene: TRBV2
d_gene: TRBD2
CDR3aa: CASSLQLAGVGNEQFF
CDR3nt: TGTGCCAGCAGTCTACAACTAGCGGGAGTAGGCAATGAGCAGTTCTTC

abundance: NA
j_gene: TRBJ2-7
v_gene: TRBV7-9
d_gene: TRBD2
CDR3aa: CASSPNLAGGPEYEQYF
CDR3nt: TGTGCCAGCAGCCCCAATCTAGCGGGAGGGCCGGAATACGAGCAGTACTTC

abundance: once
j_gene: TRBJ1-6
v_gene: TRBV14
d_gene: NA
CDR3aa: CASSQVDGSSYNSPLHF
CDR3nt: TGTGCCAGCAGCCAAGTGGACGGGAGCTCCTATAATTCACCCCTCCACTTT

abundance: NA
j_gene: TRBJ1-5
v_gene: TRBV5-1
d_gene: NA
CDR3aa: CASSLEPSGARNQPQHF
CDR3nt: TGCGCCAGCAGCTTGGAACCGTCGGGGGCCAGAAATCAGCCCCAGCATTTT

abundance: NA
j_gene: TRBJ2-4
v_gene: TRBV19
d_gene: TRBD1
CDR3aa: CASSISPGQGKNIQYF
CDR3nt: TGTGCCAGTAGTATCAGTCCGGGACAGGGGAAAAACATTCAGTACTTC

abundance: few
j_gene: TRBJ2-1
v_gene: TRBV25-1
d_gene: NA
CDR3aa: CASSEYEGNEFF
CDR3nt: TGTGCCAGCAGTGAATATGAGGGGAACGAGTTCTTC

abundance: NA
j_gene: TRBJ2-2
v_gene: TRBV19
d_gene: NA
CDR3aa: CASSIERSGGELFF
CDR3nt: TGTGCCAGTAGTATTGAGCGGTCGGGCGGGGAGCTGTTTTTT

abundance: NA
j_gene: TRBJ1-1
v_gene: TRBV29-1
d_gene: NA
CDR3aa: CSVEREGIAAFF
CDR3nt: TGCAGCGTTGAAAGGGAGGGGATTGCAGCTTTCTTT

abundance: NA
j_gene: TRBJ2-3
v_gene: TRBV28
d_gene: NA
CDR3aa: CASRQEDTQYF
CDR3nt: TGTGCCAGCAGGCAAGAAGATACGCAGTATTTT

abundance: NA
j_gene: TRBJ1-1
v_gene: TRBV5-1
d_gene: TRBD1
CDR3aa: CASSWAGQRSTEAFF
CDR3nt: TGCGCCAGCAGCTGGGCGGGACAGAGGTCCACTGAAGCTTTCTTT

abundance: NA
j_gene: TRBJ2-7
v_gene: TRBV6-1
d_gene: TRBD1
CDR3aa: CASSGTDRGYGEQYF
CDR3nt: TGTGCCAGCAGTGGGACAGACAGGGGGTACGGCGAGCAGTACTTC

abundance: few
j_gene: TRBJ2-3
v_gene: TRBV11-1
d_gene: TRBD1
CDR3aa: CASSGSTGGADTQYF
CDR3nt: TGTGCCAGCAGTGGATCGACAGGGGGCGCAGATACGCAGTATTTT

abundance: NA
j_gene: TRBJ2-5
v_gene: TRBV5-4
d_gene: TRBD2
CDR3aa: CASRMGNLAGDPQETQYF
CDR3nt: TGTGCCAGCAGGATGGGAAATCTAGCGGGGGACCCCCAAGAGACCCAGTACTTC

abundance: few
j_gene: TRBJ2-2
v_gene: TRBV7-6
d_gene: TRBD2
CDR3aa: CASSQAGWAGELFF
CDR3nt: TGTGCCAGCAGCCAAGCGGGATGGGCCGGGGAGCTGTTTTTT

abundance: once
j_gene: TRBJ1-2
v_gene: TRBV4-2
d_gene: NA
CDR3aa: CASSQETIGGYTF
CDR3nt: TGTGCCAGCAGCCAAGAAACAATCGGGGGCTACACCTTC

abundance: NA
j_gene: TRBJ2-1
v_gene: TRBV19
d_gene: TRBD2
CDR3aa: CASSISAGGFNEQFF
CDR3nt: TGTGCCAGTAGTATATCAGCGGGAGGGTTCAATGAGCAGTTCTTC

abundance: few
j_gene: TRBJ2-1
v_gene: TRBV27
d_gene: TRBD2
CDR3aa: CASSSGGGPSSYNEQFF
CDR3nt: TGTGCCAGCAGTTCGGGGGGGGGCCCTAGCTCCTACAATGAGCAGTTCTTC

abundance: NA
j_gene: TRBJ2-7
v_gene: TRBV27
d_gene: NA
CDR3aa: CASSRGGMSSYEQYF
CDR3nt: TGTGCCAGCAGTAGGGGCGGGATGTCGTCCTACGAGCAGTACTTC

abundance: once
j_gene: TRBJ2-1
v_gene: TRBV7-2
d_gene: TRBD2
CDR3aa: CASSFGLAGGEQFF
CDR3nt: TGTGCCAGCAGCTTCGGACTAGCGGGGGGAGAGCAGTTCTTC

abundance: NA
j_gene: TRBJ2-1
v_gene: TRBV9
d_gene: NA
CDR3aa: CASSVGAQSYNEQFF
CDR3nt: TGTGCCAGCAGCGTAGGGGCACAGTCCTACAATGAGCAGTTCTTC

abundance: NA
j_gene: TRBJ2-3
v_gene: TRBV7-6
d_gene: NA
CDR3aa: CASSLSETDTQYF
CDR3nt: TGTGCCAGCAGTCTCTCAGAAACAGATACGCAGTATTTT

abundance: NA
j_gene: TRBJ1-4
v_gene: TRBV5-4
d_gene: TRBD1
CDR3aa: CASSPGGTGGAPDEKLFF
CDR3nt: TGTGCCAGCAGCCCGGGAGGGACAGGGGGCGCCCCGGATGAAAAACTGTTTTTT

abundance: NA
j_gene: TRBJ2-3
v_gene: TRBV27
d_gene: NA
CDR3aa: CASSTTDTQYF
CDR3nt: TGTGCCAGCAGCACCACAGATACGCAGTATTTT

abundance: NA
j_gene: TRBJ2-1
v_gene: TRBV7-2
d_gene: NA
CDR3aa: CASGGRRYNEQFF
CDR3nt: TGTGCCAGCGGGGGCAGGAGATACAATGAGCAGTTCTTC

abundance: NA
j_gene: TRBJ1-1
v_gene: TRBV18
d_gene: NA
CDR3aa: CASSPSGGRTEAFF
CDR3nt: TGTGCCAGCTCACCATCCGGGGGGCGGACTGAAGCTTTCTTT

abundance: few
j_gene: TRBJ2-1
v_gene: TRBV30
d_gene: TRBD2
CDR3aa: CAWSGTSGTYNEQFF
CDR3nt: TGTGCCTGGAGCGGGACTAGCGGGACCTACAATGAGCAGTTCTTC

abundance: once
j_gene: TRBJ2-7
v_gene: TRBV6-1
d_gene: NA
CDR3aa: CASSGTGVNEQYF
CDR3nt: TGTGCCAGCAGTGGTACGGGAGTAAACGAGCAGTACTTC

abundance: NA
j_gene: TRBJ1-5
v_gene: TRBV28
d_gene: NA
CDR3aa: CASSPWDIRNQPQHF
CDR3nt: TGTGCCAGCAGCCCCTGGGACATCCGCAATCAGCCCCAGCATTTT